The present entry profiles one T cell receptor (beta chain) with its context. What it binds is unknown. These data come from a study of shared clonotypes between healthy human individuals. Study results and limitations: Having only a few donors restricted how much genetic and exposure-history diversity was captured. Among four donors, approximately 4.6% of naive CD4 clonotypes were found in common.

Data came from immunoSEQ multiplex PCR; TCRdb stores just in-frame clones and leaves some out. The data contain about 980,000 clones, 76% of them singletons. Sequencing was done on a sample of memory CD4+ T cells sorted from blood. The subset denotes: CD45RA-negative fraction. The origin of this receptor is a man younger than 30 in good health.

The DNA for the CDR3 is TGTGCCAGTAGTTCCCGGGACAAAAAAGACTACGAGCAGTACTTC. This encodes CASSSRDKKDYEQYF. The rearrangement uses TRBV19 and TRBJ2-7; perhaps TRBD1 as D (6 bases). This CDR3 region has 15 residues. Germline CDR1 and CDR2: LNHDA and SQIVND (reference sequence). Trimming took 5 bases from V and 3 from J, leaving 17 bases between them. Together with reference TRBV19 and TRBJ2-7, the CDR3 gives the full variable domain: DGGITQSPKYLFRKEGQNVTLSCEQNLNHDAMYWYRQDPGQGLRLIYYSQIVNDFQKGDIAEGYSVSREKKESFPLTVTSAQKNPTAFYLCASSSRDKKDYEQYFGPGTRLTVT.